One sample yielded the 30 T cell receptor beta chains listed below, sequenced in a study of blood T cells in healthy people across ages. Combining a sample-barcoded 5' primer with a J-beta primer mix, a second PCR ran for about 7 to 11 cycles. MiXCR, run by TCRdb on the 5' RACE reads, gives a single entry per CDR3 protein. The sample has some 550,000 distinct CDR3 sequences; around 50% are singletons. Sequenced material: blood. These receptors were collected from a man of 80 years or more in good health.

The chain's CDR3 is CASSLAGAGTGELFF. The CDR3 DNA sequence: TGTGCCAGCAGCTTAGCGGGGGCAGGGACCGGGGAGCTGTTTTTT. The chain carries TRBV7-2 and TRBJ2-2; D possibly corresponds to TRBD1 (6 bases). Germline V CDR1 and CDR2: SGHTA, FQGNSA. The CDR3 is 15 residues long. Trimming cost V 0 bases and J 5 bases, with 10 bases left between them.

This clonotype was counted only a few times. The chain links TRBV5-1 to TRBJ2-1; TRBD2 might be the D (5 bases). V was pared by 4 bases and J by 6 bases, with 17 bases between. The germline gives CDR1 SGHRS, CDR2 YFSETQ. The CDR3 is 15 residues long. As DNA, the CDR3 is TGCGCCAGCAGCCTTCAGGTCCCCGGGGTCAATGAGCAGTTCTTC. This translates into CASSLQVPGVNEQFF.

The V and J genes are TRBV5-1 and TRBJ2-3; D is perhaps TRBD1 (6 bases). Germline CDR1 and CDR2: SGHRS and YFSETQ. The CDR3 consists of 15 residues. V was trimmed by 4 bases and J by 3 bases, leaving 15 bases between them. The CDR3 DNA reads as TGCGCCAGCAGCCAGGGGACAACACAAACAGATACGCAGTATTTT. Its translation: CASSQGTTQTDTQYF.

This sequence joins TRBV5-1 and TRBJ1-1; D is possibly TRBD1 (5 bases). The CDR3 covers 16 residues. The V end was cut by 0 bases, the J end by 4 bases, with 16 bases between. CDR1 is SGHRS, CDR2 YFSETQ, per germline. The CDR3, as DNA: TGCGCCAGCAGCTTGGGCGCCGGGGCGGGGGTCACTGAAGCTTTCTTT. The encoded protein is CASSLGAGAGVTEAFF.

This chain links TRBV4-1 with TRBJ2-1; D may be TRBD1 (6 bases). The assigned J gene may be wrong: the sequence end matches TRBJ2-7 better. Germline V gene data show CDR1 as MGHRA and CDR2 as YSYEKL. This CDR3 is built from 17 residues. In DNA form, the CDR3 reads TGCGCCAGCAGCCAAGATACGGGCAGGGGCTCCTACAATGAGCAGTACTTC. Protein: CASSQDTGRGSYNEQYF.

V gene TRBV10-3 combines with J gene TRBJ2-5; D is undetermined. The CDR3 runs to 13 residues. CDR1 and CDR2 from the germline V gene are ENHRY and SYGVKD. Trimming removed 1 base from V and 1 base from J, with 4 bases in between. The CDR3 bases are TGTGCCATCAGTGAGTACCTCCAAGAGACCCAGTACTTC. Its translation: CAISEYLQETQYF.

The chain recombines TRBV6-6 with TRBJ2-2; 7 nucleotides match TRBD1. Germline CDR1 and CDR2: MNHNY and SVGAGI (reference sequence). The CDR3 is 14 amino acids. V lost 5 bases and J lost 3; bases outside the gene matches: 3. DNA of the CDR3: TGTGCCAGCAGTGGGGACAGCTACACCGGGGAGCTGTTTTTT. Its protein product is CASSGDSYTGELFF.

This clonotype appeared a single time. This chain joins TRBV7-3 and TRBJ2-5; D gene unclear. The germline V gene has CDR1 SGHTA and CDR2 FQGTGA. There are 13 residues in the CDR3. V lost 5 bases to trimming and J lost 5 bases, with 12 bases between them. The CDR3 loop reads CASSRSRAETQYF. The CDR3 DNA reads as TGTGCCAGCAGCCGAAGCCGGGCGGAGACCCAGTACTTC. Complete variable domain (other parts from reference TRBV7-3 and TRBJ2-5): GAGVSQTPSNKVTEKGKYVELRCDPISGHTALYWYRQSLGQGPEFLIYFQGTGAADDSGLPNDRFFAVRPEGSVSTLKIQRTERGDSAVYLCASSRSRAETQYFGPGTRLLVL.

The chain employs TRBV2 and TRBJ2-3; 7 bases are a match to TRBD1. Trimming took 6 bases from V and 4 from J; bases not matched to a gene: 16. Germline CDR1 SNHLY, CDR2 FYNNEI. This CDR3 comprises 17 residues. CDR3 loop: CASRDLPQGFFADTQYF. CDR3 coding DNA: TGTGCCAGCAGAGACTTACCACAGGGGTTCTTTGCAGATACGCAGTATTTT. Looking up the rest from reference TRBV2 and TRBJ2-3 gives the full variable domain: EPEVTQTPSHQVTQMGQEVILRCVPISNHLYFYWYRQILGQKVEFLVSFYNNEISEKSEIFDDQFSVERPDGSNFTLKIRSTKLEDSAMYFCASRDLPQGFFADTQYFGPGTRLTVL.

This clonotype was seen once. A read error may account for a junction end that differs from germline. V gene TRBV7-9 combines with J gene TRBJ2-1; TRBD2 matches at 12 bases. In germline, CDR1 is SEHNR, CDR2 FQNEAQ (reference sequence). This CDR3 comprises 15 residues. Written as DNA, the CDR3 is TGTGCCAGCAGCTCTCTAGCGGGAGGGCCTAGTGAGCGGTTCTTC. Its translation is CASSSLAGGPSERFF.

The chain is built from TRBV7-2 and TRBJ1-4, with D uncertain. V lost 6 bases, J lost 5 bases, and 13 bases lay in between. Germline V lookup: CDR1 SGHTA, CDR2 FQGNSA. The CDR3 has 14 amino acids. The CDR3 nucleotides are TGTGCCAGCAGGCCGGGGTACGGGAATGAAAAACTGTTTTTT. This gives the protein CASRPGYGNEKLFF.

CDR3 in amino acids: CASSVQGEVKSGELFF. The CDR3 DNA is TGTGCCAGCAGCGTCCAGGGGGAAGTGAAATCCGGGGAGCTGTTTTTT. The chain carries TRBV14 and TRBJ2-2; 7 nucleotides align to TRBD1. Germline V gene data show CDR1 as SGHDN and CDR2 as FVKESK. The CDR3 spans 16 residues. Unmatched junction bases numbered 12, after V lost 5 bases and J lost 6 bases.

The chain couples TRBV7-3 to TRBJ2-5, with D perhaps matching TRBD1 or TRBD2 (5 bases each). CDR3 length: 13 amino acids. V lost 3 bases and J 5 bases, leaving 10 bases between the germline ends. Germline lookup yields CDR1 SGHTA and CDR2 FQGTGA. CDR3 DNA sequence: TGTGCCAGCAGCTTTGGCAGGGACGAGACCCAGTACTTC. Translation: CASSFGRDETQYF.

V usage is TRBV29-1 and J usage is TRBJ1-1; 8 nucleotides align to TRBD1. In germline, CDR1 is SQVTM, CDR2 ANQGSEA. The ends lost 8 bases at V and 1 base at J; junction bases unmatched: 3. CDR3 size: 12 residues. As DNA, the CDR3 is TGCAGCTATACAGGGGGGAACACTGAAGCTTTCTTT. This gives the protein CSYTGGNTEAFF.

J is TRBJ1-2 and V is TRBV20-1; D not certain. Looked up from germline, CDR1 is DFQATT and CDR2 is SNEGSKA (reference sequence). The CDR3 extends over 14 amino acids. V was pared by 3 bases and J by 8 bases, with 19 bases between. The CDR3 loop is CSASIRSADGGYTF. The CDR3, as DNA: TGCAGTGCTAGTATTAGGTCCGCAGATGGGGGCTACACCTTC.

This clonotype was recorded at least ten times. The gene calls are TRBV6-2 or TRBV6-3 and TRBJ2-1; TRBD1 is a possible D gene (6 bases). This CDR3 has 12 residues. Germline CDR1 is MNHEY and CDR2 is SVGEGT. Trimming left V 6 bases short and J 6 bases short, with 9 bases between. In DNA, the CDR3 is TGTGCCAGCAGCTTACAGGGCAATGAGCAGTTCTTC. Encoded protein: CASSLQGNEQFF.

The J gene is TRBJ2-5, the V gene TRBV29-1; D gene ambiguous. The ends were cut back, 4 bases at V and 7 bases at J, with 7 bases in the middle. The CDR3 runs 10 residues. Germline lookup yields CDR1 SQVTM and CDR2 ANQGSEA. DNA for the CDR3: TGCAGCGTTGTCTTAGGGACCCAGTACTTC. This codes for CSVVLGTQYF.

In this sample, this clonotype turned up a few times. The chain is built from TRBV29-1 and TRBJ1-2; 7 bases line up with TRBD1. With V trimmed by 7 bases and J by 1 base, 6 bases remained unmatched. The germline CDR1 and CDR2 sequences are SQVTM and ANQGSEA. This CDR3 has 13 amino acids. CDR3 DNA: TGCAGCGCGACAGGGAACGGTAACTATGGCTACACCTTC. Protein: CSATGNGNYGYTF.

The V call is TRBV10-2, the J call TRBJ1-4, with 9 bases lining up with TRBD1. Germline loops: CDR1 WSHSY, CDR2 SAAADI. The CDR3 is made up of 13 amino acids. V lost 5 bases and J lost 11; bases outside the gene matches: 6. For the CDR3, the DNA is TGCGCCAGCAGTTCTGACAGGGGGTGGAAACTGTTTTTT. Its translation: CASSSDRGWKLFF.

This chain links TRBV25-1 with TRBJ2-5; no clear D. CDR3 length: 11 residues. V shed 7 bases and J shed 5 bases, with 8 bases lying between them. Germline V gene data show CDR1 as MGHDK and CDR2 as SYGVNS. CDR3 sequence: CASTESETQYF. The CDR3 DNA reads TGTGCCAGCACCGAGTCGGAGACCCAGTACTTC.

This sequence joins TRBV18 and TRBJ2-5; 7 nucleotides match TRBD1. Trimming cost V 3 bases and J 1 base; bases outside gene matches: 5. The CDR3 length is 15 residues. Germline V gene lookup returns CDR1 KGHSH and CDR2 LQKENI. The CDR3 sequence is CASSPRQGSQETQYF. The DNA for the CDR3 is TGTGCCAGCTCACCGCGACAGGGAAGCCAAGAGACCCAGTACTTC.

V usage is TRBV2 and J usage is TRBJ1-2, with 10 bases identical to TRBD1. The CDR3 contains 15 residues. Per germline, CDR1 SNHLY and CDR2 FYNNEI. Trimming took 5 bases from V and 7 from J; bases not matched to a gene: 10. CDR3 bases: TGTGCCAGCAGTAAACTGACAGGGGGCGCTTCTGGCTACACCTTC. It encodes CASSKLTGGASGYTF.

The chain links TRBV6-6 to TRBJ1-2; D remains ambiguous. CDR1 and CDR2 from the germline V gene are MNHNY and SVGAGI (reference sequence). The CDR3 loop spans 14 amino acids. The V and J ends lost 8 bases and 3 bases respectively, with 16 bases between them. The DNA of the CDR3 is TGTGCCAGCGTCCAGTCGGGTGGGGACTATGGCTACACCTTC. Translated: CASVQSGGDYGYTF.

The chain carries TRBV4-3 and TRBJ2-4; D is possibly TRBD2 (6 bases). The tail of the sequence fits TRBJ2-7 better, so the J call may be wrong. CDR1 is LGHNA, CDR2 YSLEER, per germline. There are 17 residues in the CDR3. The CDR3 DNA is TGCGCCAGCAGCCAAAACCCAGCGGGCCAAGGTCCCAACGAGCAGTACTTC. Protein product: CASSQNPAGQGPNEQYF.

The chain carries TRBV6-6 and TRBJ1-2; D may be TRBD1 (5 bases). This CDR3 has 13 residues. V was pared by 5 bases and J by 3 bases, with 10 bases between. The germline CDR1 and CDR2 sequences are MNHNY and SVGAGI (reference sequence). In DNA, the CDR3 is TGTGCCAGCAGTGCTTCGGGGGACTATGGCTACACCTTC. As protein: CASSASGDYGYTF.

This clonotype came up a few times. The chain has TRBV4-3 and TRBJ2-7, with 10 bases matching TRBD1. V was pared by 5 bases and J by 2 bases, with 6 bases of the junction left unmatched. The CDR3 runs 15 residues. Germline CDR1 reads LGHNA; CDR2 reads YSLEER. Here the CDR3 reads CASSFGTGETYEQYF. In DNA form, the CDR3 reads TGCGCCAGCAGCTTCGGGACAGGGGAGACCTACGAGCAGTACTTC.

This clonotype was observed a few times. The CDR3 coding sequence is TGTGCCAGCAGCTCCCCGACTAGCGGGAGGGGCAATGAGCAGTTCTTC. Translating gives CASSSPTSGRGNEQFF. The chain has TRBV5-6 and TRBJ2-1, with TRBD2 identical over 14 bases. Germline CDR1 and CDR2: SGHDT and YYEEEE. CDR3 size: 16 residues. Trimming at V came to 3 bases and at J to 6 bases, leaving 5 bases not matched to a gene.

This chain links TRBV7-8 with TRBJ1-1, with a tentative D call TRBD1 (6 bases). The CDR3 sequence is 14 residues long. The V and J ends lost 5 bases and 3 bases respectively, with 13 bases between them. Germline V CDR1 and CDR2: SGHVS, FQNEAQ. The CDR3 bases are TGTGCCAGCAGCCCTAAAGCAGGGGACACTGAAGCTTTCTTT. The encoded protein is CASSPKAGDTEAFF.

The gene calls are TRBV27 and TRBJ2-1; 10 bases align to TRBD2. CDR3 length: 14 residues. Germline values: CDR1 MNHEY, CDR2 SMNVEV (reference sequence). Losses at the gene ends were 3 bases for V and 6 bases for J; bases not matched to a gene: 2. The CDR3 sequence: CASSFQREGNEQFF. The CDR3 bases are TGTGCCAGCAGTTTCCAGCGGGAGGGCAATGAGCAGTTCTTC.

The table lists this clonotype with a few counts. The chain employs TRBV28 and TRBJ1-5, with 7 bases aligning to TRBD1. Germline V gene sequence: CDR1 MDHEN, CDR2 SYDVKM. This CDR3 spans 16 amino acids. V trimming: 2 bases; J trimming: 4 bases; junction bases outside the gene matches: 8. The CDR3: CASSLTGDLINQPQHF. The CDR3 DNA reads TGTGCCAGCAGTTTAACAGGGGATCTTATTAATCAGCCCCAGCATTTT.